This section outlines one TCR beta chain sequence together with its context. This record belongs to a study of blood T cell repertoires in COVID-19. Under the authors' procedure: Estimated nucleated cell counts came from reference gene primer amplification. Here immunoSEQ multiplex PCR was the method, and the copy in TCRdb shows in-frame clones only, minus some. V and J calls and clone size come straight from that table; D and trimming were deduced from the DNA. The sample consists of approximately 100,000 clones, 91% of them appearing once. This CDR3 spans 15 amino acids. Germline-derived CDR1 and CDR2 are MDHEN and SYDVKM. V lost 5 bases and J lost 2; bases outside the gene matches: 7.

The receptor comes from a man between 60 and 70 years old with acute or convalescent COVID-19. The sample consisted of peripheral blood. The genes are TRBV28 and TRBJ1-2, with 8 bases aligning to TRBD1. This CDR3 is CASSQGQGMNYGYTF. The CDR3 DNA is TGTGCCAGCAGTCAAGGACAGGGAATGAACTATGGCTACACCTTC.